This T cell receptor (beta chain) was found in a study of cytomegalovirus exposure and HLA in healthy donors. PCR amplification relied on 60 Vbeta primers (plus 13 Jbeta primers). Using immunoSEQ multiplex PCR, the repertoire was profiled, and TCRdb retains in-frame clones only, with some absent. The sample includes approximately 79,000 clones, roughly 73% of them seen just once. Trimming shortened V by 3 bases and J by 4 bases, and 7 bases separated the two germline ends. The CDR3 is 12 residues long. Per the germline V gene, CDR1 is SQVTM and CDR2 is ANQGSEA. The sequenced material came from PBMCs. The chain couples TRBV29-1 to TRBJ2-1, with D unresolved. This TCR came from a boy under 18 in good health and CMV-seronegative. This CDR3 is CSVERDYNEQFF. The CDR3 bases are TGCAGCGTTGAGCGAGATTACAATGAGCAGTTCTTC.